Given below is one T cell receptor beta chain in context. In this sample, this clone turned up a few times. Its antigen is still unknown. Qualities for individual bases were not recorded, and no much larger clone is one base off. What this sample's time point label stands for: 12 months on ibrutinib. For TCR beta library preparation, 2 to 2.5 micrograms of genomic DNA were isolated from cryopreserved PBMCs. Longitudinal blood samples from CLL patients on ibrutinib monotherapy were analyzed using high-throughput TCR beta sequencing. The patients took part in an open-label, single-center phase 2 trial of ibrutinib monotherapy. The sample originates from a study of cytotoxic CD8 clonotypes in ibrutinib-treated CLL (dated by TCRdb to about 2021). Background for the entire study: The cohort included more than 14 treatment-naive and 11 relapsed/refractory patients; 17 to 18 were IGHV unmutated. Response samples were obtained after a median of 12 months of treatment, with a range of roughly 6 to 36 months. All remission and progressive disease samples were collected while patients were still receiving ibrutinib. Of the approximately 90 people in the trial, approximately 24 had longitudinal samples available. On average, each sample had approximately 260,000 productive templates and 100,000 or so productive rearrangements. Cryopreserved peripheral blood mononuclear cells were collected at three points: before therapy, at response, and at either sustained remission or disease progression. Partial responses were observed in some 24 patients and complete responses in 2; after a median follow-up of around 68 months, remission was maintained in approximately 14 patients and progression was observed in approximately 12. What the authors observed across the whole study: Public clonotypes were rare and either contracted or stayed stable during treatment, and the rise in clonality at ibrutinib response reflected the expansion of private clonotypes. At baseline, clonality was higher than in age-matched healthy donors and showed a strong correlation with circulating CD8+ T-cell counts. Clonality rose at ibrutinib response, remained stable during sustained remission, and dropped back toward baseline at progression. Sustained-remission and progressing patients did not have matched sampling times, and lymph node repertoires were not examined.

Each clonotype received, on average, about 9.7x coverage in deep resolution sequencing performed on a MiSeq, where the target depth lay between 1 in 1 million and 1 in 200,000 T cells. The immunoSEQ hsTCRB Kit was used to generate TCR beta libraries. The authors' pipeline ran thus. The data were analyzed with ImmunoSEQ Analyzer and ImmunoSEQ Data Assistant, and V, D and J gene assignments followed IMGT definitions. Clonality, which ranges from 0 to 1, was calculated as one minus the normalized Shannon entropy of productive rearrangement frequencies. Only overrepresented clonotypes making up at least 0.05% of the repertoire of each patient were included in the public clonotype analysis. About 13 age-matched healthy donor repertoires from immuneACCESS were used as controls for clonality. TCRdb took this table from immuneACCESS and kept in-frame rearrangements with V and J called. Such tables lack part of the clones; where checked against another copy, unresolved V genes explain under half of the gap, and the rest is unexplained. V and J calls and clone size are those listed in that table; D and trimming were worked out from the DNA. This sample has 200,000 to 250,000 clones in its table, and 70% of those were observed once. The ten largest clones add up to approximately 6.3% of the sample.

V and J are truncated by 4 bases and 7 bases respectively, leaving an intervening sequence of 9 bases. The germline V gene (reference sequence) supplies CDR1 SGHNT and CDR2 YYREEE. From the cysteine up to the phenylalanine, the CDR3 has a length of 13 residues. Just CDR3 DNA is preserved here, 39 bases in frame from base 1. The chain couples TRBV5-4 to TRBJ1-6, with no reliable assignment of the D segment. This specimen was PBMCs, taken after 12 months of ibrutinib treatment. This receptor was taken from a human donor with chronic lymphocytic leukemia. The CDR3 is CASSILGNSPLHF. The nucleotide sequence is given as TGTGCCAGCAGCATCCTAGGGAATTCACCCCTCCACTTT.